The present entry profiles one TCR beta chain with its context. Its antigen remains unidentified. Amplification used 60 Vbeta primers and 13 Jbeta primers. Repertoires were generated with immunoSEQ multiplex PCR, while TCRdb's copy carries only in-frame clones and drops some. The sample records roughly 120,000 clones, 76% being singletons. With 1 base removed from V and 0 bases from J, the gap between germline ends came to 9 bases. The CDR3 totals 15 residues. Per germline, CDR1 LNHDA and CDR2 SQIVND (reference sequence). The data are from a study of cytomegalovirus exposure and HLA in healthy donors. For the study at large: Samples from HLA-typed donors yielded about 85 million unique TCRs in an early data release. Study-wide points: Presence/absence analyses assumed roughly uniform sequencing depth across donors.

V is TRBV19 and J is TRBJ1-2; D is uncertain. Sequenced: PBMCs. The TCR sequence derives from a man in his fifties in good health and CMV-seropositive. CDR3 residues: CASSIVGRTNYGYTF. DNA for the CDR3: TGTGCCAGTAGTATAGTTGGCCGAACTAACTATGGCTACACCTTC.